This T cell receptor beta chain appears in the sequencing data of a study of control samples from healthy donors and cancer patients. CDR3 length: 18 residues. The V segment lost 5 bases and the J segment 5 bases; nucleotides outside the gene matches: 21. From germline, CDR1 is SGHRS and CDR2 YFSETQ. Assay: immunoSEQ multiplex PCR; the TCRdb copy retains only in-frame clones and omits some. The sample consists of about 52,000 clones, roughly 94% of them appearing once. V is TRBV5-1 and J is TRBJ2-7; 8 positions match TRBD2. This clonotype was obtained from a man aged 25 to 40 in good health. The sequencing input was blood. DNA of the CDR3: TGCGCCAGCAGTAAGTTGGGAAGCGGGAGTATAGTCGGGAACGAGCAGTACTTC. It encodes CASSKLGSGSIVGNEQYF.